The clone carrying this T cell receptor beta chain was counted only a few times. Antigen unknown. This sample was included in a study of T cell responses to AZD1222 COVID-19 vaccine. Findings and caveats of the study: The reported proportion of spike-specific TCRs targeting unmutated variant regions was nearly half. Just six AZD1222 recipients were seropositive at baseline. No repertoire was sampled before or during the peak T cell response, only after it.

V was clipped by 5 bases and J by 3 bases; unmatched bases: 9. The CDR3 is 17 amino acids. Germline V lookup: CDR1 SGHNT, CDR2 YENEEA. Profiled with immunoSEQ multiplex PCR; TCRdb holds only in-frame clones, not every one. The data hold some 150,000 clones, with roughly 86% observed a single time. The chain uses TRBV11-3 and TRBJ2-7; TRBD2 matches 14 bases. The material sequenced was peripheral blood, taken 28 days after the second dose of the MenACWY control vaccine. The sequence was collected from an adult who received the MenACWY meningococcal vaccine as a control. DNA for the CDR3: TGTGCCAGCAGCCTACGCGAGGGACTAGCGGGGGACTACGAGCAGTACTTC. It yields the protein CASSLREGLAGDYEQYF.